This is a list of T cell receptor beta chains from one sample in a study of blood T cells in healthy people across ages. TCRdb re-called the 5' RACE reads through MiXCR, storing one row per CDR3 protein. The sample lists nearly 1 million distinct CDR3 sequences; 45% to 60% were seen once. Sequenced material: blood. These receptors were obtained from a woman aged 55-70 years in good health. Both conserved end residues are part of each CDR3. A D gene is named only where the DNA matches it firmly. Clone size appears in some rows only: once, few, many, or a class for an expanded clone.

cdr3_length j_call v_call clone_size d_call cdr3_aa cdr3_nt
16 TRBJ2-1 TRBV9 . . CASSVEGRGRYNEQFF TGTGCCAGCAGCGTAGAGGGGCGGGGCCGATACAATGAGCAGTTCTTC
14 TRBJ1-5 TRBV20-1 . . CSASLSYSNQPQHF TGCAGTGCTAGCCTAAGCTATAGCAATCAGCCCCAGCATTTT
15 TRBJ2-7 TRBV6-1 . TRBD1 CASSVMPGTGNEQYF TGTGCCAGCAGTGTCATGCCCGGGACAGGGAACGAGCAGTACTTC
15 TRBJ2-7 TRBV28 few . CASTTVGGSSYEQYF TGTGCCAGCACCACAGTAGGAGGAAGCTCCTACGAGCAGTACTTC
15 TRBJ2-5 TRBV20-1 . TRBD2 CSATRTSGGVETQYF TGCAGTGCTACTCGGACTAGCGGGGGTGTAGAGACCCAGTACTTC
14 TRBJ2-1 TRBV6-2/TRBV6-3 few TRBD2 CASIPSGSYNEQFF TGTGCCAGCATTCCTAGCGGTTCCTACAATGAGCAGTTCTTC
14 TRBJ2-7 TRBV20-1 . . CSARVTGRLYEQYF TGCAGTGCTAGAGTAACCGGGAGACTCTACGAGCAGTACTTC
17 TRBJ2-7 TRBV20-1 few TRBD2 CSARDVMRLASSYEQYF TGCAGTGCTAGAGATGTTATGCGACTAGCGAGCTCCTACGAGCAGTACTTC
14 TRBJ2-7 TRBV20-1 few . CSARTTGENYEQYF TGCAGTGCTAGAACGACGGGGGAGAATTACGAGCAGTACTTC
12 TRBJ2-7 TRBV6-2/TRBV6-3 few TRBD2 CASKRDSYEQYF TGTGCCAGCAAGCGGGACTCCTACGAGCAGTACTTC
15 TRBJ2-3 TRBV10-2 . TRBD2 CASRSSLAVTDTQYF TGCGCCAGCAGAAGTTCACTAGCGGTCACAGATACGCAGTATTTT
17 TRBJ2-7 TRBV4-1 few TRBD1 CASSQARTGKSSYEQYF TGCGCCAGCAGCCAAGCCCGGACAGGGAAAAGCTCCTACGAGCAGTACTTC
15 TRBJ2-3 TRBV12-5 . . CASVRGHGRTDTQYF TGTGCTAGTGTCCGGGGACATGGTAGGACAGATACGCAGTATTTT
14 TRBJ2-1 TRBV20-1 . TRBD2 CSYEAGEGHGEQFF TGCAGTTACGAAGCGGGAGAGGGACACGGTGAGCAGTTCTTC
14 TRBJ2-5 TRBV7-9 many . CASSLGGLQETQYF TGTGCCAGCAGCTTAGGGGGACTTCAAGAGACCCAGTACTTC
13 TRBJ1-1 TRBV18 . TRBD1 CASSPQGEAEAFF TGTGCCAGCTCCCCACAGGGGGAGGCTGAAGCTTTCTTT
14 TRBJ2-5 TRBV7-2 . TRBD1 CASSRTGAQETQYF TGTGCCAGCAGTAGAACAGGGGCCCAAGAGACCCAGTACTTC